The T cell receptor (beta chain) described here comes from a study of T cell responses to AZD1222 COVID-19 vaccine. In regard to this clone: What it binds is unknown.

Whole-study results and caveats: With two AZD1222 doses given, Spike-specific TCR breadth and depth both rose.

The method was immunoSEQ multiplex PCR; TCRdb's version includes in-frame clones alone and lacks a portion of them. The sample includes roughly 180,000 clones, roughly 87% of them seen just once. The sample consisted of peripheral blood, taken on day 0 of AZD1222 vaccination. This receptor was identified in an adult in good health.

Written as DNA, the CDR3 is TGTGCCAGCAGCTGGACGGATAACTATGGCTACACCTTC. Encoded protein: CASSWTDNYGYTF. The chain recombines TRBV7-9 with TRBJ1-2; no clear D gene. V lost 4 bases and J lost 1, with 7 bases in between. The CDR3 loop spans 13 amino acids. From germline, CDR1 is SEHNR and CDR2 FQNEAQ (reference sequence).